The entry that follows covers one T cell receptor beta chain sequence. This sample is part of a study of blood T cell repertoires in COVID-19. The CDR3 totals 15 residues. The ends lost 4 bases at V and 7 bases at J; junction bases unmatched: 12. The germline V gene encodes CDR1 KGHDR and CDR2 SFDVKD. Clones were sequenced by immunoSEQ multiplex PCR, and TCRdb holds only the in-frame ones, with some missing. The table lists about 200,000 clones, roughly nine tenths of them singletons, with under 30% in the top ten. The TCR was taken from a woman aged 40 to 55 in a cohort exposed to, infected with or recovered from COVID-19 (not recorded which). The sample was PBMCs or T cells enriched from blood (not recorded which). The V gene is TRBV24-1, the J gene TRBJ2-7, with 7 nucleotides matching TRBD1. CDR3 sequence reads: CATSDPGTAPGEQYF. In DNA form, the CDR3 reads TGTGCCACCAGTGACCCTGGGACAGCTCCGGGGGAGCAGTACTTC.